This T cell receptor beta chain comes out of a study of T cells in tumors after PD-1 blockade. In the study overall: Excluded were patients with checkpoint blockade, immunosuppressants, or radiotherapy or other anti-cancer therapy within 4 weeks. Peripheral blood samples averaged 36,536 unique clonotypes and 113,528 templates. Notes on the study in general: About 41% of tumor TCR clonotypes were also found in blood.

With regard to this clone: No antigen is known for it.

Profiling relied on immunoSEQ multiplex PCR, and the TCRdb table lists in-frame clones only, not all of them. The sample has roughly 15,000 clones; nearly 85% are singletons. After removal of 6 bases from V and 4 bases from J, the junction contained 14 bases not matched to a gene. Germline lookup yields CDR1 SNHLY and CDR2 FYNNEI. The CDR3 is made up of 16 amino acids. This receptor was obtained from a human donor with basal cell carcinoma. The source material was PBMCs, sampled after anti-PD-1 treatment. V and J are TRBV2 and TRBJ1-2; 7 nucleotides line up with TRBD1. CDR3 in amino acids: CASRDPRQGVAYGYTF. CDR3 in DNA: TGTGCCAGCAGGGATCCCCGACAGGGTGTCGCCTATGGCTACACCTTC.